This T cell receptor (beta chain) emerged from a study of blood T cells in healthy people across ages. The CDR3 has 13 amino acids. The V gene end was trimmed by 3 bases and the J gene end by 6 bases; junction bases not matched to a gene: 8. Germline CDR1 reads DFQATT; CDR2 reads SNEGSKA (reference sequence). Whole-study results and caveats: Naive T cell percentage and TCR beta diversity correlated strongly. Possibly, changes in expanded clonotypes were confounded because donor CMV status was unknown.

This clonotype was recorded at least ten times. The antigen is not known. Combining a sample-barcoded 5' primer with a J-beta primer mix, a second PCR ran for roughly 7 to 12 cycles. One entry per CDR3 protein, called by TCRdb with MiXCR from the 5' RACE reads. This sample has 540,000 or so distinct CDR3 sequences, with 27% found just once. Material: blood. The genes are TRBV20-1 and TRBJ2-7; 7 positions match TRBD1. The clonotype comes from a woman aged 70-85 years in good health. The CDR3 is CSASPTGASEQYF. The CDR3 region has the DNA TGCAGTGCTAGCCCCACAGGGGCGTCCGAGCAGTACTTC.